This TCR beta chain was captured by sequencing in a study of blood T cells in healthy people across ages. Study-wide context: Researchers report that template switching captured about one barcoded beta molecule per two T cells.

This clonotype was observed a few times. V shed 6 bases and J 4 bases; nucleotides not matched to a gene: 6. The CDR3 length is 15 residues. Together with a sample-barcoded 5' primer, a J-beta primer mix was included in a second PCR lasting about 7 to 11 cycles. One entry per CDR3 protein results from TCRdb running MiXCR on the 5' RACE reads. The sample has 1 million or so distinct CDR3 sequences, 25% seen once. The sample was also linked to a second study, of T cells of mothers and their children. As that report states: Donation was provided by three healthy Caucasian mothers along with their six children. The yield was over 9.5 million TCR beta CDR3 reads from each mother and a few million from each child.

The V call is TRBV12-3 or TRBV12-4, the J call TRBJ1-4; 9 nucleotides line up with TRBD1. This receptor was taken from a girl aged 2 to 9 in good health. Source material: blood. As DNA, the CDR3 is TGTGCCAGCAGCCCAGGGACAGGGATTAATGAAAAACTGTTTTTT. It specifies CASSPGTGINEKLFF.